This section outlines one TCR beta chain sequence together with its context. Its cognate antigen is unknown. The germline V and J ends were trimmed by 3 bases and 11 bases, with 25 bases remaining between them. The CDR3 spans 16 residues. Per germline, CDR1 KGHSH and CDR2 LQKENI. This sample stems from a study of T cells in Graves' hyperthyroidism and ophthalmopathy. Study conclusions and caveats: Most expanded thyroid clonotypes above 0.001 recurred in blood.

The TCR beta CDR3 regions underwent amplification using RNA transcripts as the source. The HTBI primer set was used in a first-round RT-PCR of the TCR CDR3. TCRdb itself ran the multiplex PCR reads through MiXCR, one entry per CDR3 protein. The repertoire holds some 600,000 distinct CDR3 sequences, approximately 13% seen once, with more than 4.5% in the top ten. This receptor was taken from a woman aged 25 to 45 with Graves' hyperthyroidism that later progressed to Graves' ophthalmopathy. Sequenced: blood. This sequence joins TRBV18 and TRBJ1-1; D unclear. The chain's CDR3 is CASSPATGPNYRGAFF. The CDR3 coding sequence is TGTGCCAGCTCACCCGCGACCGGACCAAATTATCGTGGGGCTTTCTTT. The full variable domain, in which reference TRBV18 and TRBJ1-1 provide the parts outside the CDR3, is NAGVMQNPRHLVRRRGQEARLRCSPMKGHSHVYWYRQLPEEGLKFMVYLQKENIIDESGMPKERFSAEFPKEGPSILRIQQVVRGDSAAYFCASSPATGPNYRGAFFGQGTRLTVV.